This T cell receptor (beta chain) originates from a study of shared clonotypes between healthy human individuals. CDR1 is KGHSH and CDR2 is LQKENI in the germline V gene. Trimming took 5 bases from V and 3 from J, leaving 13 bases between them. This CDR3 region has 14 residues. Naive CD8 cells were CD45RO-negative, positively selected for CCR7, excluding terminally differentiated effector memory CD45RA+ cells. Everyone who donated was a Caucasian adult who lived in Nashville, Tennessee. This table comes from immunoSEQ multiplex PCR, and its TCRdb copy is limited to in-frame clones, with some not included. The sample carries roughly 890,000 clones, nearly 95% recorded once.

This TCR was sampled from a man aged 25-45 years in good health. This chain uses TRBV18 with TRBJ1-1; tentatively, D is TRBD1 (6 bases). Sequenced sample: naive CD8+ T cells sorted from blood. DNA of the CDR3: TGTGCCAGCTCATCGGAAGACAGGCACACTGAAGCTTTCTTT. Translating gives CASSSEDRHTEAFF. The variable domain in full, completed from reference TRBV18 and TRBJ1-1, reads NAGVMQNPRHLVRRRGQEARLRCSPMKGHSHVYWYRQLPEEGLKFMVYLQKENIIDESGMPKERFSAEFPKEGPSILRIQQVVRGDSAAYFCASSSEDRHTEAFFGQGTRLTVV.